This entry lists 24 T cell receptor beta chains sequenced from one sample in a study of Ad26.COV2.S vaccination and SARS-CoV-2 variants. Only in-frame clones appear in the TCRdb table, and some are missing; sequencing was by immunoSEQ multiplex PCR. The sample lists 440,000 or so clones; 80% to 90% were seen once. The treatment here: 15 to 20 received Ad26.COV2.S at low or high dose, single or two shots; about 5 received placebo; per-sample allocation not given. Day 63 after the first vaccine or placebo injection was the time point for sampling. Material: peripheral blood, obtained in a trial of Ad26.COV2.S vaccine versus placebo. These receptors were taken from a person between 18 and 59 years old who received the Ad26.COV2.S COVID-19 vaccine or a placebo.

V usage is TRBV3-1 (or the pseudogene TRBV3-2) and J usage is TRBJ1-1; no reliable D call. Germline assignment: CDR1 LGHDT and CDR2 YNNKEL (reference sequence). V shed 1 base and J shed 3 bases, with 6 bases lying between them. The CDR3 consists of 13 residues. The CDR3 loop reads CASSQGRDTEAFF. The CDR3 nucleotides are TGTGCCAGCAGCCAAGGGAGGGACACTGAAGCTTTCTTT.

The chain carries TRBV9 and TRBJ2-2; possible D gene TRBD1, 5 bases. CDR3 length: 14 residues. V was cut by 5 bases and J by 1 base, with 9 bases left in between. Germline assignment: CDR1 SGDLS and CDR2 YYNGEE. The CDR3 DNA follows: TGTGCCAGCAGTGGGCAGGGGAACACCGGGGAGCTGTTTTTT. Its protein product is CASSGQGNTGELFF.

DNA of the CDR3: TGTGCCAGCAGCTTAATGGTCCAGGAATCCTTCTCCTACAATGAGCAGTTCTTC. As protein: CASSLMVQESFSYNEQFF. The gene calls are TRBV7-8 and TRBJ2-1; D call uncertain. Per germline, CDR1 SGHVS and CDR2 FQNEAQ. CDR3 length: 18 residues. Trimming removed 2 bases from V and 0 bases from J, with 17 bases in between. The variable domain in full, with the rest retrieved from reference TRBV7-8 and TRBJ2-1, is GAGVSQSPRYKVAKRGQDVALRCDPISGHVSLFWYQQALGQGPEFLTYFQNEAQLDKSGLPSDRFFAERPEGSVSTLKIQRTQQEDSAVYLCASSLMVQESFSYNEQFFGPGTRLTVL.

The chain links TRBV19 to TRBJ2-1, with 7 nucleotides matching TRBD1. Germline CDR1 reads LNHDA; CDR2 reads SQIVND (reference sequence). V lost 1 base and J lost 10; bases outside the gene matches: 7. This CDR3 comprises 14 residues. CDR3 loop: CASSIGGYRGEQFF. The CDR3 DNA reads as TGTGCCAGTAGTATAGGGGGTTACAGGGGAGAGCAGTTCTTC.

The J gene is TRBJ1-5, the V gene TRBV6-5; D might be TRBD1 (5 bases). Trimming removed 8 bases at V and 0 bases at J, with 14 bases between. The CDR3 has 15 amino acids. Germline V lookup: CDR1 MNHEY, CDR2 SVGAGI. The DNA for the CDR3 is TGTGCCAGCGGTACCAACAGGAATAGCAATCAGCCCCAGCATTTT. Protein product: CASGTNRNSNQPQHF.

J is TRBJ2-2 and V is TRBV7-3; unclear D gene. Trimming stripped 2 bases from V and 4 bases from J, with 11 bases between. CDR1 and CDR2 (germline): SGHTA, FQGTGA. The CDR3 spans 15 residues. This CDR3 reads CASSLVSSGTGELFF. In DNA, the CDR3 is TGTGCCAGCAGCTTAGTCTCGTCGGGCACCGGGGAGCTGTTTTTT.

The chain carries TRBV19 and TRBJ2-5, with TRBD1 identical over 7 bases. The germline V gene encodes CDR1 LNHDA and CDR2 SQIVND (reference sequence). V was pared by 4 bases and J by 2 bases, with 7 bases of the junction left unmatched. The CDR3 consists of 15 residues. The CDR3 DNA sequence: TGTGCCAGTAGTACTCCCGGGACAGCTCAAGAGACCCAGTACTTC. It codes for CASSTPGTAQETQYF.

The CDR3 DNA reads as TGTGCCAGCAGCTTTGGGATCCTCATGGGAAACAATGAGCAGTTCTTC. Translation gives CASSFGILMGNNEQFF. This chain links TRBV27 with TRBJ2-1, with D unresolved. This CDR3 spans 16 amino acids. V gave up 6 bases and J gave up 5 bases, with 20 bases separating them. Per the germline V gene, CDR1 is MNHEY and CDR2 is SMNVEV (reference sequence).

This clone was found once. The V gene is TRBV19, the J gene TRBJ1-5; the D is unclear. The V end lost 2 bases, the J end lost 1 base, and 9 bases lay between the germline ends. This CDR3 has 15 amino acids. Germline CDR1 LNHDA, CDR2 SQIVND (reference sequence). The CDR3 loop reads CASSINSRSNQPQHF. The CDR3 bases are TGTGCCAGTAGTATAAATAGCAGGAGCAATCAGCCCCAGCATTTT.

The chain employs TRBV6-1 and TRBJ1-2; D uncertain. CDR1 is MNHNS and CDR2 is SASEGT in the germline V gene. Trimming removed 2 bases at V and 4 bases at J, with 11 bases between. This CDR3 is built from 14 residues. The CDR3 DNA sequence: TGTGCCAGCAGTGAACCCCGACACCGCTATGGCTACACCTTC. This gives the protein CASSEPRHRYGYTF.

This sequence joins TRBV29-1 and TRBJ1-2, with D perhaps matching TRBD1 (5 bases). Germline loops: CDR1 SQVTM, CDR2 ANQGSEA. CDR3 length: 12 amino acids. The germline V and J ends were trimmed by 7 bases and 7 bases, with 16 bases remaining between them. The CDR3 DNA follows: TGCAGCGCGGGGGTTGGTCCGGGTGGCTACACCTTC. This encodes CSAGVGPGGYTF.

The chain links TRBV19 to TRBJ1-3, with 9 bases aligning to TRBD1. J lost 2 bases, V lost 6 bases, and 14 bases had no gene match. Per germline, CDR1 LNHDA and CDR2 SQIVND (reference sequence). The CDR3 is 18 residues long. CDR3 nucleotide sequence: TGTGCCAGTAGAACCGGGACAGGGTGGATGGATCCTGGAAACACCATATATTTT. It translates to CASRTGTGWMDPGNTIYF.

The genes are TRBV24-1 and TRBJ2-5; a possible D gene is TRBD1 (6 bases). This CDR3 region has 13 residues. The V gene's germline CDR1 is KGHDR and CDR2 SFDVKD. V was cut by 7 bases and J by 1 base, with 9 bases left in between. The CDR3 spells CATRLGAQETQYF. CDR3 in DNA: TGTGCCACCAGGCTGGGGGCCCAAGAGACCCAGTACTTC.

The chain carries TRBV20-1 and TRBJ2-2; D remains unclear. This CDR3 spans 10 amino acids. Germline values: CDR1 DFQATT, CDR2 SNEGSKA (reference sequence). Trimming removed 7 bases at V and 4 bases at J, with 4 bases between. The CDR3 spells CSVGTGELFF. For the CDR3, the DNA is TGCAGTGTTGGCACCGGGGAGCTGTTTTTT.

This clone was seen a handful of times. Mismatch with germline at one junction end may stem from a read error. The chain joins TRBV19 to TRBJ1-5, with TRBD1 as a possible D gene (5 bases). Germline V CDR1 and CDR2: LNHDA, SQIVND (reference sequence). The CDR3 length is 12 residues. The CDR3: CASSRGGQPQHF. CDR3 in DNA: TGTGCCAGCAGTAGGGGTGGCCAGCCCCAGCATTTT. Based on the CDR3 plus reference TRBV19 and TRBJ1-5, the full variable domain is DGGITQSPKYLFRKEGQNVTLSCEQNLNHDAMYWYRQDPGQGLRLIYYSQIVNDFQKGDIAEGYSVSREKKESFPLTVTSAQKNPTAFYLCASSRGGQPQHFGDGTRLSIL.

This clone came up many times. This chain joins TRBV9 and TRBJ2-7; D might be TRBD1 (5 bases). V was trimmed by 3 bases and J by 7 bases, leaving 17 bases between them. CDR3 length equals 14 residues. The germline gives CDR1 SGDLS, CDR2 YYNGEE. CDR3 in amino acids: CASSGGPYDPEQYF. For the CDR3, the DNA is TGTGCCAGCAGCGGGGGCCCTTACGATCCGGAGCAGTACTTC.

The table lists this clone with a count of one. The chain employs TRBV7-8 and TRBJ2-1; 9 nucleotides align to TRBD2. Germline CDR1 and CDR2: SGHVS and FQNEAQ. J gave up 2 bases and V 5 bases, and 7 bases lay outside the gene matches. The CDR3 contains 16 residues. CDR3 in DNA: TGTGCCAGCAGCAACGCCCCTAGCGGGACCTACAATGAGCAGTTCTTC. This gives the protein CASSNAPSGTYNEQFF. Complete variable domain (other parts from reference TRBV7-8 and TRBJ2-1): GAGVSQSPRYKVAKRGQDVALRCDPISGHVSLFWYQQALGQGPEFLTYFQNEAQLDKSGLPSDRFFAERPEGSVSTLKIQRTQQEDSAVYLCASSNAPSGTYNEQFFGPGTRLTVL.

The CDR3 DNA reads TGCGCCAGCAGCGTGGGACGTAGCACAGATACGCAGTATTTT. Translated, it gives CASSVGRSTDTQYF. The chain employs TRBV5-1 and TRBJ2-3, with D possibly called TRBD1 or TRBD2 (5 bases each). V gave up 4 bases and J gave up 0 bases, with 9 bases separating them. In germline, CDR1 is SGHRS, CDR2 YFSETQ. The CDR3 runs to 14 residues.

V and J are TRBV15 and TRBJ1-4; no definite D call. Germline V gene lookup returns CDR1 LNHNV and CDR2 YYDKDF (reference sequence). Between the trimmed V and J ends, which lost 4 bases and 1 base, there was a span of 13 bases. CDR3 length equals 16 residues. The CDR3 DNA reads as TGTGCCACCAGCACCCTAATACAACGAACTAATGAAAAACTGTTTTTT. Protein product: CATSTLIQRTNEKLFF.

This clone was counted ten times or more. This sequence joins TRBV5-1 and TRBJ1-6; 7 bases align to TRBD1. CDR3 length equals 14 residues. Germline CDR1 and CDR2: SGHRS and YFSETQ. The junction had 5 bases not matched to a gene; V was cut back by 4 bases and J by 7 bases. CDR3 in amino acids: CASSAGQTNSPLHF. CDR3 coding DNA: TGCGCCAGCAGCGCGGGACAGACCAATTCACCCCTCCACTTT. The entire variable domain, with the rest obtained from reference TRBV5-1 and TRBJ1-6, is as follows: KAGVTQTPRYLIKTRGQQVTLSCSPISGHRSVSWYQQTPGQGLQFLFEYFSETQRNKGNFPGRFSGRQFSNSRSEMNVSTLELGDSALYLCASSAGQTNSPLHFGNGTRLTVT.

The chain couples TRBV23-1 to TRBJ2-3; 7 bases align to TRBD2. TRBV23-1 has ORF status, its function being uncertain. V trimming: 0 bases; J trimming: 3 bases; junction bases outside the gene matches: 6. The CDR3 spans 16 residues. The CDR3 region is CASSQSAGEGTDTQYF. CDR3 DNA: TGCGCCAGCAGTCAATCGGCGGGAGAAGGTACAGATACGCAGTATTTT.

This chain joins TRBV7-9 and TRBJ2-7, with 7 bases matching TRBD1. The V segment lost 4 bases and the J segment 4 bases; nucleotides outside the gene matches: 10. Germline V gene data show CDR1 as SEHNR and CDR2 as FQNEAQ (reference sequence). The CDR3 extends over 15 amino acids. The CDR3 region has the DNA TGTGCCAGCAGCTCGACCGGGACAGAGAGATACGAGCAGTACTTC. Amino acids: CASSSTGTERYEQYF.

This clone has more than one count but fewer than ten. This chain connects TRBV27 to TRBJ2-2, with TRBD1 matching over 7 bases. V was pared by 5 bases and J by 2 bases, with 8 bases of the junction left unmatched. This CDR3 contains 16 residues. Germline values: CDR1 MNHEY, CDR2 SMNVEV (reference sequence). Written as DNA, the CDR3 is TGTGCCAGCAGTCCCCATCGACAGGGAAACACCGGGGAGCTGTTTTTT. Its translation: CASSPHRQGNTGELFF.

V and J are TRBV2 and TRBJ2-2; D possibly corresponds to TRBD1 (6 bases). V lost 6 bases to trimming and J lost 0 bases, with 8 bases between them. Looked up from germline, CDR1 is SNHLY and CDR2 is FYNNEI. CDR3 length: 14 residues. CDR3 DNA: TGTGCCAGCAGACAGGGAACGAACACCGGGGAGCTGTTTTTT. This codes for CASRQGTNTGELFF.